Sequencing of this TCR beta chain was carried out in a study of T cell responses to AZD1222 COVID-19 vaccine. With 4 bases removed from V and 3 bases from J, the gap between germline ends came to 13 bases. The CDR3 is 14 amino acids. Germline values: CDR1 LGHDT, CDR2 YNNKEL (reference sequence). Findings and limits, study-wide: Repertoires were obtained solely post-peak T cell response.

With regard to this clone: Antigen unknown.

The assay was immunoSEQ multiplex PCR, and TCRdb's table has in-frame clones only and misses some. The sample has more than 100,000 clones; about nine tenths are singletons. Here the sequenced sample was peripheral blood, taken on day 0 of AZD1222 vaccination. The clonotype originates from an adult in good health. The chain employs TRBV3-1 (or the pseudogene TRBV3-2) and TRBJ2-7; possibly TRBD1 for D (6 bases). The CDR3 DNA sequence: TGTGCCAGCAGCCGCCCAGGGGAATTCTACGAGCAGTACTTC. Protein sequence: CASSRPGEFYEQYF.